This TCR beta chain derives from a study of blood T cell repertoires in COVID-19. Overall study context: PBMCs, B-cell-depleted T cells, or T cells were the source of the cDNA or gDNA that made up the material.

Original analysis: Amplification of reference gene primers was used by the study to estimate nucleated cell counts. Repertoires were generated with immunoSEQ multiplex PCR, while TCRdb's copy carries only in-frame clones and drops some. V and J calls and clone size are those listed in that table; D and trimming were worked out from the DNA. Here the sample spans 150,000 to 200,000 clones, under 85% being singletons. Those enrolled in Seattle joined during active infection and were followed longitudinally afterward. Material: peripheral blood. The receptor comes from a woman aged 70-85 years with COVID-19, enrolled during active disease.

The CDR3 DNA is TGTGCCAGCAGTTTATTGCGGGAGGGCCGCAATGAGCAGTTCTTC. Its translation: CASSLLREGRNEQFF. J is TRBJ2-1 and V is TRBV27; 9 bases fit TRBD2. The CDR3 contains 15 residues. Trimming took 1 base from V and 6 from J; bases not matched to a gene: 4. The germline V gene has CDR1 MNHEY and CDR2 SMNVEV (reference sequence).